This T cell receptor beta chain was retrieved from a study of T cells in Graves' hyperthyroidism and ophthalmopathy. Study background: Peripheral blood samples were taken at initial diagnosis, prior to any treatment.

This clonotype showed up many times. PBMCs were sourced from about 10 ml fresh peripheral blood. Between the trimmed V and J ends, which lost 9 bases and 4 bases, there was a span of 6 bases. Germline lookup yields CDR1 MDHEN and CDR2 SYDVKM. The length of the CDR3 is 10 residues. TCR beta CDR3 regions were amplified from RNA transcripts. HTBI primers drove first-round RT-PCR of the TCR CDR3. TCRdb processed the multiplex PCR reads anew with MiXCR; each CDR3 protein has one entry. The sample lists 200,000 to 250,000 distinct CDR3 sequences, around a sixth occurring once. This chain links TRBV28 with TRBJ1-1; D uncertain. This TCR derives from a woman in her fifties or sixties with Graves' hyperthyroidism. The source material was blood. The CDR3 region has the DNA TGTGCCAGTTGGCGCACTGAAGCTTTCTTT. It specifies CASWRTEAFF.